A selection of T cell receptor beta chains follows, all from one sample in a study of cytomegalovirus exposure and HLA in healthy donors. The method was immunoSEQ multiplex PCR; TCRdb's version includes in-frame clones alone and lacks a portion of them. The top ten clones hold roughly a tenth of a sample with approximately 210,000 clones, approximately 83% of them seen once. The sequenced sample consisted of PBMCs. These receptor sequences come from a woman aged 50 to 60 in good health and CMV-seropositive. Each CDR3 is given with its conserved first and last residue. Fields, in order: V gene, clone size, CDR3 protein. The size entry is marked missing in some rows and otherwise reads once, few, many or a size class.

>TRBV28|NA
CASSDRSSYEQYF
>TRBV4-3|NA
CASSQDRVGNQPQHF
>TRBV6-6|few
CASSYSVVQGNQPQHF
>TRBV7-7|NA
CASSPGRGGVGNEQFF
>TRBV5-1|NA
CASSETGFESPLHF
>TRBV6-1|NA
CASSSGEGNSPLHF
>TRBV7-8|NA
CASSLQNNSPLHF
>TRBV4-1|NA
CASSPGQDPYNSPLHF
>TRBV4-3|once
CASSQDRTSGGAKQSRFF
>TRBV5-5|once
CASSVTGSTEAFF
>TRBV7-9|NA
CASIIPGQTYNEQFF
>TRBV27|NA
CASSLAERDTQYF
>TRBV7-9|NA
CASSSERQDSSYEQYF
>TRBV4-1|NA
CASSQDPTGLNTEAFF
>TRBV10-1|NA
CASSESSEGGEQYF
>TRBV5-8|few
CASTLRTNNNYGYTF
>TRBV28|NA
CASSTGSGGYTF
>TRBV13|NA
CASRQSLGWEQFF
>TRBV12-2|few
CASRSQTQEGLAGAYQETQYF
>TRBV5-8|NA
CASSTGQGMDGYTF
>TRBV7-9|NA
CASSFLTSGAGTDTQYF
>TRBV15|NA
CATSNTWTANEKLFF
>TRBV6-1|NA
CASSEARQGQQETQYF
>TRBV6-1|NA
CASSELAGVNTEAFF
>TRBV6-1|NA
CASSEVPVGATNEKLFF
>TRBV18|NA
CASSPPGQGVVGTQYF
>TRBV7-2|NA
CASSYRPGDEKLFF
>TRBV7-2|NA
CASSLGHPSAGNTIYF
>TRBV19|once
CASRKADYQTEQFF
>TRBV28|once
CASSLDRVWPEAFF
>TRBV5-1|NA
CASSLAGTYEQYF
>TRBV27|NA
CASSSLAGGPSGELFF
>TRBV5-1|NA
CASSFGGDSPYEQYF
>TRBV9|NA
CASRPAGWDTGELFF
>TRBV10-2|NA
CASSEPRGRGGEKLFF
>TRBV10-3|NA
CAISSGQGYNQPQHF
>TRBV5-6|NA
CASSLEPGADTQYF
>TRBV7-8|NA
CASSFTGGLETQYF
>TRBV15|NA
CATSSNRDLTYEQYF
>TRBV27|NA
CASSFLVGVGNQPQHF
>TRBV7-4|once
CASSSRAGGVYQETQYF
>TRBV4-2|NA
CASSQDVAAGSQPQHF
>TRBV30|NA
CAWSAGGLYQETQYF
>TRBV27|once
CASSWAGGKTEAFF
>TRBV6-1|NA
CASSDPAFSDSYEETQYF
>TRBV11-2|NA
CASSLPRDTNYGYTF
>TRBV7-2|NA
CASSFRQGTYTGELFF